The 20 T cell receptor beta chains below come from one sample, sequenced in a study of identical twins. Each CDR3 protein gets one entry after TCRdb re-called the 5' RACE reads with MiXCR. The data show 450,000 or so distinct CDR3 sequences, about 24% seen once. The same data also contributed to another study, on T cells expressing NK-cell markers.

Sequencing was carried out using CD4+ T cells sorted from blood. Receptors were obtained from a woman younger than 35 in good health.

This clonotype was detected only a few times. The genes are TRBV20-1 and TRBJ2-3, with D possibly matching TRBD1 (6 bases). CDR1 is DFQATT, CDR2 SNEGSKA, per germline (reference sequence). V dropped 1 base and J dropped 10 bases, with 9 bases sitting between them. The CDR3 is made up of 11 amino acids. The CDR3 here is CSARVGGPQYF. The CDR3 DNA reads TGCAGTGCTAGAGTTGGGGGCCCGCAGTATTTT.

This clonotype was detected only a few times. The chain recombines TRBV7-8 with TRBJ2-7; 7 bases map to TRBD1. Unmatched junction bases numbered 11, after V lost 3 bases and J lost 3 bases. This CDR3 is 16 amino acids long. CDR1 is SGHVS, CDR2 FQNEAQ, per germline. CDR3: CASSFRRAGGIYEQYF. The CDR3 bases are TGTGCCAGCAGCTTCAGGCGGGCAGGGGGAATCTACGAGCAGTACTTC. The variable domain in full, with the rest retrieved from reference TRBV7-8 and TRBJ2-7, is GAGVSQSPRYKVAKRGQDVALRCDPISGHVSLFWYQQALGQGPEFLTYFQNEAQLDKSGLPSDRFFAERPEGSVSTLKIQRTQQEDSAVYLCASSFRRAGGIYEQYFGPGTRLTVT.

The chain couples TRBV7-7 to TRBJ2-5; a possible D gene is TRBD2 (6 bases). Trimming shortened V by 5 bases and J by 3 bases, and 10 bases separated the two germline ends. Looked up from germline, CDR1 is SSHAT and CDR2 is FNYEAQ (reference sequence). This CDR3 region has 13 residues. CDR3 loop: CASSGGWKETQYF. CDR3 nucleotides: TGTGCCAGCAGCGGGGGGTGGAAAGAGACCCAGTACTTC. The full variable domain, completed using reference TRBV7-7 and TRBJ2-5, is GAGVSQSPRYKVTKRGQDVTLRCDPISSHATLYWYQQALGQGPEFLTYFNYEAQPDKSGLPSDRFSAERPEGSISTLTIQRTEQRDSAMYRCASSGGWKETQYFGPGTRLLVL.

This clonotype was found once. The chain uses TRBV20-1 and TRBJ2-3; D possibly corresponds to TRBD1 (5 bases). Germline-derived CDR1 and CDR2 are DFQATT and SNEGSKA (reference sequence). Trimming took 2 bases from V and 3 from J, leaving 12 bases between them. The CDR3 loop spans 14 amino acids. CDR3 bases: TGCAGTGCTAGATATAGCAGGACAACAGATACGCAGTATTTT. Translated: CSARYSRTTDTQYF.

The genes are TRBV7-3 and TRBJ1-2; 8 bases agree with TRBD1. The V and J ends lost 5 bases and 3 bases, in that order; junction bases with no gene match: 2. The CDR3 runs 13 residues. Germline-derived CDR1 and CDR2 are SGHTA and FQGTGA. CDR3 protein: CASSQTGDYGYTF. The DNA for the CDR3 is TGTGCCAGCAGCCAGACAGGGGACTATGGCTACACCTTC.

This clonotype was seen a handful of times. The rearrangement uses TRBV5-1 and TRBJ2-5; D unclear. Trimming took off 0 bases at V and 5 bases at J, with 11 bases between the two ends. The CDR3 has 14 amino acids. Germline CDR1 is SGHRS and CDR2 is YFSETQ. Here the CDR3 reads CASSLGPERETQYF. The CDR3 DNA is TGCGCCAGCAGCTTGGGCCCAGAGAGGGAGACCCAGTACTTC.

The CDR3 DNA sequence: TGTGCCAGCGGGGACAGGGTCGGCTACACCTTC. It codes for CASGDRVGYTF. The chain joins TRBV7-9 to TRBJ1-2, with 9 nucleotides matching TRBD1. The CDR3 consists of 11 residues. Unmatched junction bases numbered 3, after V lost 8 bases and J lost 8 bases. In germline, CDR1 is SEHNR, CDR2 FQNEAQ (reference sequence).

There are many counts of this clonotype. This chain uses TRBV12-3 or TRBV12-4 with TRBJ1-1; 9 bases are a match to TRBD1. Germline trimming cut 6 bases from V and 2 bases from J; bases unmatched to any gene: 4. The CDR3 consists of 14 residues. CDR3 coding DNA: TGTGCCAGCAGCAAGGACAGGGGCAACACTGAAGCTTTCTTT. It encodes CASSKDRGNTEAFF.

V and J are TRBV9 and TRBJ2-5; D remains unclear. Looked up from germline, CDR1 is SGDLS and CDR2 is YYNGEE. The CDR3 runs 15 residues. Trimming left V 0 bases short and J 0 bases short, with 9 bases between. The CDR3 loop is CASSVDPLYQETQYF. The CDR3 DNA sequence: TGTGCCAGCAGCGTAGATCCCCTGTACCAAGAGACCCAGTACTTC.

This clonotype was seen only a few times. This chain links TRBV4-3 with TRBJ2-7, with D maybe TRBD2 (6 bases). CDR3 size: 15 residues. V was pared by 1 base and J by 5 bases, with 15 bases between. Germline CDR1 and CDR2: LGHNA and YSLEER. CDR3 in DNA: TGCGCCAGCAGCCAAGGAGGGTCCCGGAGGGACGAGCAGTACTTC. It codes for CASSQGGSRRDEQYF.

The rearrangement links TRBV20-1 to TRBJ2-7; TRBD1 matches 7 bases. The germline gives CDR1 DFQATT, CDR2 SNEGSKA (reference sequence). CDR3 size: 15 residues. The V and J ends lost 3 bases and 4 bases, in that order; junction bases with no gene match: 12. The CDR3 loop is CSARQLPGQSYEQYF. The CDR3 DNA reads TGCAGTGCTAGGCAACTCCCGGGACAGAGTTACGAGCAGTACTTC.

The chain is built from TRBV5-6 and TRBJ2-1, with TRBD2 matching 10 bases. The CDR3 contains 16 residues. J lost 6 bases, V lost 7 bases, and 13 bases had no gene match. Germline V lookup: CDR1 SGHDT, CDR2 YYEEEE. CDR3 amino acids: CASGPGLAPTGNEQFF. The CDR3 DNA is TGTGCCAGCGGCCCGGGACTAGCGCCGACGGGCAATGAGCAGTTCTTC.

This clonotype appeared a few times. V and J are TRBV6-1 and TRBJ1-2, with a tentative D call TRBD1 (5 bases). The CDR3 runs 14 residues. Germline loops: CDR1 MNHNS, CDR2 SASEGT. The V gene lost 6 bases and the J gene lost 4 bases, with 15 bases spanning the gap. The CDR3 DNA reads as TGTGCCAGCAGCCGACAGACCAGCCTCTATGGCTACACCTTC. This codes for CASSRQTSLYGYTF.

This chain connects TRBV5-1 to TRBJ2-7; 8 bases line up with TRBD1. V gave up 0 bases and J gave up 6 bases; unmatched junction bases: 14. Germline CDR1 SGHRS, CDR2 YFSETQ. This CDR3 comprises 17 residues. CDR3 region: CASSLGGSRTGYSEQYF. CDR3 sequence (DNA): TGCGCCAGCAGCTTGGGGGGCTCCCGGACAGGGTACAGCGAGCAGTACTTC. The complete variable domain, with remaining parts taken from reference TRBV5-1 and TRBJ2-7, reads KAGVTQTPRYLIKTRGQQVTLSCSPISGHRSVSWYQQTPGQGLQFLFEYFSETQRNKGNFPGRFSGRQFSNSRSEMNVSTLELGDSALYLCASSLGGSRTGYSEQYFGPGTRLTVT.

This clonotype has a handful of counts. The chain is built from TRBV7-9 and TRBJ1-1; D not resolved. Germline V gives CDR1 SEHNR, CDR2 FQNEAQ (reference sequence). Trimming pared 4 bases from V and 8 bases from J, leaving 8 bases between. The CDR3 totals 11 residues. For the CDR3, the DNA is TGTGCCAGCAGCTCAAAAAGGGAAGCTTTCTTT. This translates into CASSSKREAFF. Full variable domain (outside the CDR3, taken from reference TRBV7-9 and TRBJ1-1): DTGVSQNPRHKITKRGQNVTFRCDPISEHNRLYWYRQTLGQGPEFLTYFQNEAQLEKSRLLSDRFSAERPKGSFSTLEIQRTEQGDSAMYLCASSSKREAFFGQGTRLTVV.

The chain recombines TRBV12-3 or TRBV12-4 with TRBJ2-7; D uncertain. V lost 3 bases and J lost 0, with 9 bases in between. The CDR3 sequence is 14 residues long. The CDR3 region is CASSFVKDSYEQYF. The CDR3 DNA is TGTGCCAGCAGTTTCGTGAAAGACTCCTACGAGCAGTACTTC.

This clonotype was recorded a few times. The rearrangement joins TRBV6-1 to TRBJ2-4; D is undetermined. The V gene's germline CDR1 is MNHNS and CDR2 SASEGT. V was clipped by 7 bases and J by 2 bases, with 12 bases between them. This CDR3 comprises 14 residues. The CDR3 DNA reads as TGTGCCAGCACTCCATCTAGTTCCAAAAACATTCAGTACTTC. It translates to CASTPSSSKNIQYF.

J is TRBJ2-2 and V is TRBV7-2; no clear D gene. V lost 0 bases, J lost 4 bases, and 6 bases lay in between. The V gene's germline CDR1 is SGHTA and CDR2 FQGNSA. The CDR3 runs 14 residues. The CDR3 DNA sequence: TGTGCCAGCAGCTTAGCGCGGAGCACCGGGGAGCTGTTTTTT. Encoded protein: CASSLARSTGELFF.

There are a few counts of this clonotype. J is TRBJ1-1 and V is TRBV5-1; D not resolved. The germline V gene encodes CDR1 SGHRS and CDR2 YFSETQ. Deletions cut 3 bases from V and 1 base from J, with 7 bases between. The CDR3 has 13 amino acids. CDR3 loop: CASSSPANTEAFF. The CDR3 region has the DNA TGCGCCAGCAGCTCCCCGGCGAACACTGAAGCTTTCTTT.

The chain combines TRBV29-1 with TRBJ2-5; D ambiguous. The CDR3 covers 10 residues. Germline assignment: CDR1 SQVTM and CDR2 ANQGSEA. Trimming stripped 7 bases from V and 7 bases from J, with 10 bases between. CDR3 coding DNA: TGCAGCGGGGGTGACTCGACCCAGTACTTC. Its protein is CSGGDSTQYF.